These 17 T cell receptor beta chains were all obtained from the same sample, sequenced in a study of T cell repertoires in cytomegalovirus infection. For these TCRs, the target antigens are not known. TCRdb reanalysed the reads using MiXCR and keeps one entry per CDR3 protein. Of approximately 910,000 distinct CDR3 sequences in the sample, roughly 31% were seen once. The material sequenced was cultured CD8+ T cells from PBMCs, taken from culture after CMV antigen stimulation. These receptors were obtained from a human donor in good health (CMV status not recorded). Some clones in this sample may be carry-over from other donors' samples.

The chain joins TRBV19 to TRBJ1-5; D unresolved. The length of the CDR3 is 15 residues. Germline V CDR1 and CDR2: LNHDA, SQIVND (reference sequence). Deletions cut 5 bases from V and 2 bases from J, with 13 bases between. CDR3 region: CASSVRVRRNQPQHF. The CDR3 DNA reads as TGTGCCAGTAGTGTGAGGGTTAGGCGCAATCAGCCCCAGCATTTT.

This clonotype was counted only a few times. V and J are TRBV4-3 and TRBJ1-3; possible D gene TRBD1, 5 bases. The germline gives CDR1 LGHNA, CDR2 YSLEER. This CDR3 has 17 amino acids. The V and J ends lost 4 bases and 4 bases respectively, with 20 bases between them. The CDR3 here is CASSPTRVHSPGNTIYF. As DNA, the CDR3 is TGCGCCAGCAGCCCCACCAGGGTGCATTCGCCGGGAAACACCATATATTTT.

This chain links TRBV5-4 with TRBJ2-7; either TRBD1 or TRBD2 may supply D (5 bases each). Germline assignment: CDR1 SGHNT and CDR2 YYREEE (reference sequence). The CDR3 consists of 13 residues. V was cut by 3 bases and J by 7 bases, with 14 bases left in between. The CDR3, as DNA: TGTGCCAGCAGCTCGCATGGTGGGGGTGAGCAGTACGTC. Translation gives CASSSHGGGEQYV.

The genes are TRBV19 and TRBJ1-5, with 12 positions matching TRBD1. The germline V gene encodes CDR1 LNHDA and CDR2 SQIVND (reference sequence). Trimming took 5 bases from V and 7 from J; bases not matched to a gene: 6. The CDR3 is made up of 15 amino acids. CDR3 DNA sequence: TGTGCCAGTAGTTCCGGGACAGGGGGCGAACAGCCCCAGCATTTT. This encodes CASSSGTGGEQPQHF.

With respect to this clonotype: This may arise from a read error, as a much more abundant clone is one base away. The V gene is TRBV6-6, the J gene TRBJ2-7; D perhaps matches TRBD1 (5 bases). The CDR3 sequence is 14 residues long. Germline CDR1 and CDR2: MNHNY and SVGAGI (reference sequence). V was cut by 6 bases and J by 5 bases, with 17 bases left in between. CDR3 sequence reads: CASREISRDDEQYF. In DNA form, the CDR3 reads TGTGCCAGCAGGGAAATAAGCAGGGATGACGAGCAGTACTTC.

To note about this clonotype: A much larger clone lies one base from this, so it may be a read error. V gene TRBV7-6 combines with J gene TRBJ2-5; D is perhaps TRBD1 or TRBD2 (5 bases each). From germline, CDR1 is SGHVS and CDR2 FNYEAQ. CDR3 length: 15 residues. CDR3 protein: CTSSPFPGPQETQYF. As DNA, the CDR3 is TGTACCAGCAGCCCATTTCCGGGACCCCAAGAGACCCAGTACTTC.

This clonotype was observed at least ten times. The chain is built from TRBV7-6 and TRBJ2-2; D unclear. Germline CDR1 reads SGHVS; CDR2 reads FNYEAQ. The CDR3 has 15 amino acids. The V and J ends lost 2 bases and 3 bases respectively, with 10 bases between them. The CDR3 protein is CASSLPPDYTGELFF. The DNA of the CDR3 is TGTGCCAGCAGCTTACCTCCCGACTACACCGGGGAGCTGTTTTTT.

J is TRBJ2-3 and V is TRBV6-1; D gene unclear. The V gene's germline CDR1 is MNHNS and CDR2 SASEGT. This CDR3 spans 10 amino acids. V lost 1 base to trimming and J lost 9 bases, with 2 bases between them. The chain's CDR3 is CASSEGTQYF. CDR3 nucleotides: TGTGCCAGCAGTGAAGGGACGCAGTATTTT.

This clonotype came up a few times. V is TRBV5-4 and J is TRBJ1-1; the D gene is possibly TRBD1 (6 bases). Trimming left V 0 bases short and J 5 bases short, with 14 bases between. CDR1 and CDR2 (germline): SGHNT, YYREEE (reference sequence). CDR3 length equals 15 residues. The CDR3 loop reads CASSLDAGVVTEAFF. Here the CDR3 DNA reads TGTGCCAGCAGCTTGGACGCAGGGGTGGTGACTGAAGCTTTCTTT.

There are a few counts of this clonotype. The chain links TRBV7-2 to TRBJ1-6; D unclear. Germline V gives CDR1 SGHTA, CDR2 FQGNSA. CDR3 size: 15 residues. Trimming pared 4 bases from V and 0 bases from J, leaving 7 bases between. The CDR3: CASSSEDSYNSPLHF. CDR3 bases: TGTGCCAGCAGCTCCGAAGACTCCTATAATTCACCCCTCCACTTT. The complete variable domain, with remaining parts taken from reference TRBV7-2 and TRBJ1-6, reads GAGVSQSPSNKVTEKGKDVELRCDPISGHTALYWYRQSLGQGLEFLIYFQGNSAPDKSGLPSDRFSAERTGGSVSTLTIQRTQQEDSAVYLCASSSEDSYNSPLHFGNGTRLTVT.

The CDR3 DNA reads TGTGCCAGCAGTTACGGCCCCGGGGGGCCCTCTGGAAACACCATATATTTT. The encoded protein is CASSYGPGGPSGNTIYF. The chain employs TRBV6-6 and TRBJ1-3, with D perhaps matching TRBD1 (6 bases). Germline V gene sequence: CDR1 MNHNY, CDR2 SVGAGI (reference sequence). V dropped 2 bases and J dropped 0 bases, with 14 bases sitting between them. This CDR3 comprises 17 residues.

Of note for this clonotype: A read error may explain this, as a much larger clone is one base away. This rearrangement joins TRBV7-6 to TRBJ1-1, with D perhaps matching TRBD1 (6 bases). In germline, CDR1 is SGHVS, CDR2 FNYEAQ. This CDR3 region has 15 residues. CDR3: CASSPAGGLDTEALF. For the CDR3, the DNA is TGTGCCAGCAGCCCAGCCGGGGGGCTTGACACTGAAGCTCTCTTT.

This clonotype showed up just a few times. The chain links TRBV27 to TRBJ1-5, with a tentative D call TRBD1 (6 bases). V was cut by 4 bases and J by 4 bases, with 11 bases left in between. The CDR3 has 14 amino acids. Germline V gene data show CDR1 as MNHEY and CDR2 as SMNVEV (reference sequence). CDR3 in amino acids: CASSSGVGNQPQHF. The CDR3 nucleotides are TGTGCCAGCAGTTCAGGGGTTGGGAATCAGCCCCAGCATTTT.

This clonotype was counted many times. This chain uses TRBV12-3 or TRBV12-4 with TRBJ2-7; D is possibly TRBD1 or TRBD2 (5 bases each). This CDR3 contains 15 residues. Deletions cut 4 bases from V and 7 bases from J, with 20 bases between. Here the CDR3 DNA reads TGTGCCAGCAGTTCCCTACGGCCGGGGACGTGGGAGCAGTACTTC. This encodes CASSSLRPGTWEQYF.

The rearrangement joins TRBV10-3 to TRBJ2-1; D ambiguous. Germline CDR1 reads ENHRY; CDR2 reads SYGVKD. The CDR3 sequence is 12 residues long. V was clipped by 7 bases and J by 4 bases, with 8 bases between them. The CDR3 region has the DNA TGTGCCATCAAGGCAGGATACAATGAGCAGTTCTTC. This translates into CAIKAGYNEQFF.

Worth noting for this clonotype: A read error may be the cause here, since a much bigger clone is one base away. The chain combines TRBV7-4 with TRBJ2-7, with 10 bases aligning to TRBD2. The CDR3 extends over 17 amino acids. Germline V gives CDR1 SGHVT, CDR2 SQSDAQ. CDR3 region: CVSSAEKKTSGSYEQYF. CDR3 nucleotides: TGTGTCAGCAGCGCAGAGAAAAAGACTAGCGGGTCCTACGAGCAGTACTTC.

The genes are TRBV10-3 and TRBJ1-2; D perhaps matches TRBD1 (6 bases). Germline V gives CDR1 ENHRY, CDR2 SYGVKD. The V and J ends lost 3 bases and 7 bases respectively, with 21 bases between them. This CDR3 has 16 residues. The DNA for the CDR3 is TGTGCCATCAGTGATTCCGGGACACCCTTTTCGAGTGGCTACACCTTC. Its protein product is CAISDSGTPFSSGYTF.